The 27 T cell receptor beta chains below come from one sample, sequenced in a study of shared clonotypes between healthy human individuals. Some clones are missing from TCRdb's copy, which holds only in-frame ones; the method was immunoSEQ multiplex PCR. The repertoire consists of hundreds of thousands of clones, with over 65% occurring once and the leading ten covering 10%. Sequenced: memory CD4+ T cells sorted from blood. Regarding subset: CD45RA-negative fraction. These receptors were collected from a man aged 30 to 39 in good health.

The chain carries TRBV4-3 and TRBJ2-1; 14 bases are a match to TRBD2. The V segment lost 0 bases and the J segment 0 bases; nucleotides outside the gene matches: 10. Germline CDR1 is LGHNA and CDR2 is YSLEER. CDR3 length equals 21 residues. The CDR3 coding sequence is TGCGCCAGCAGCCAAGAAACTCGGACTAGCGGGAGGCGGAGCTCCTACAATGAGCAGTTCTTC. Residues: CASSQETRTSGRRSSYNEQFF.

The rearrangement joins TRBV5-1 to TRBJ2-5, with D possibly being TRBD1 (6 bases). CDR3 length equals 16 residues. V dropped 5 bases and J dropped 12 bases, with 29 bases sitting between them. The germline V gene has CDR1 SGHRS and CDR2 YFSETQ. CDR3 in DNA: TGCGCCAGCAGTCCAAATCCGACAGGCCTCCGCCAGTCGGAGTACTTC. It encodes CASSPNPTGLRQSEYF.

This clone appeared a few times. This CDR3 reads CAISESQLPTEAFF. CDR3 nucleotides: TGTGCCATCAGTGAGTCGCAGCTCCCCACTGAAGCTTTCTTT. This chain uses TRBV10-3 with TRBJ1-1, with D uncertain. Trimming stripped 0 bases from V and 4 bases from J, with 9 bases between. The CDR3 runs to 14 residues. Per germline, CDR1 ENHRY and CDR2 SYGVKD.

This sequence joins TRBV5-1 and TRBJ2-1; TRBD1 aligns across 10 bases. The V gene end was trimmed by 4 bases and the J gene end by 8 bases; junction bases not matched to a gene: 6. Germline values: CDR1 SGHRS, CDR2 YFSETQ. This CDR3 is built from 14 residues. DNA for the CDR3: TGCGCCAGCAGCAGGGACAGGGGCGTGGATGAGCAGTTCTTC. Translated, it gives CASSRDRGVDEQFF.

V gene TRBV6-4 combines with J gene TRBJ2-1; D is perhaps TRBD1 (6 bases). The CDR3 consists of 16 residues. Germline V gene lookup returns CDR1 MRHNA and CDR2 SNTAGT. Trimming took off 5 bases at V and 1 base at J, with 15 bases between the two ends. CDR3 sequence (DNA): TGTGCCAGCAGTCGGACAGATAGTATATCCTACAATGAGCAGTTCTTC. Its protein is CASSRTDSISYNEQFF.

The J gene is TRBJ2-7, the V gene TRBV6-6; no firm D call. The CDR3 length is 12 residues. V lost 0 bases and J 6 bases, leaving 6 bases between the germline ends. The germline CDR1 and CDR2 sequences are MNHNY and SVGAGI (reference sequence). CDR3 DNA: TGTGCCAGCAGTTACTCGGACGGCGAGCAGTACTTC. Protein product: CASSYSDGEQYF.

This chain uses TRBV6-5 with TRBJ1-5; TRBD1 aligns across 9 bases. V gave up 5 bases and J gave up 9 bases; unmatched junction bases: 11. In germline, CDR1 is MNHEY, CDR2 SVGAGI. This CDR3 is built from 15 residues. The CDR3 DNA follows: TGTGCCAGCAGTGTTAAGACAGGGGGGTTTTCGCCCCAGCATTTT. This sequence encodes CASSVKTGGFSPQHF.

This chain joins TRBV6-5 and TRBJ2-7; 7 bases are a match to TRBD1. There are 14 residues in the CDR3. The germline V gene encodes CDR1 MNHEY and CDR2 SVGAGI. After removal of 2 bases from V and 3 bases from J, the junction contained 4 bases not matched to a gene. The CDR3: CASSYGAGGYEQYF. The CDR3 bases are TGTGCCAGCAGTTACGGGGCAGGGGGCTACGAGCAGTACTTC.

The rearrangement links TRBV4-2 to TRBJ2-4; D might be TRBD2 (6 bases). V was shortened by 1 base and J by 4 bases, with 14 bases between the two germline ends. CDR1 and CDR2 (germline): LGHNA, YNFKEQ. The CDR3 has 16 amino acids. CDR3 in amino acids: CASSQGELGLKNIQYF. In DNA, the CDR3 is TGTGCCAGCAGCCAAGGGGAATTGGGACTGAAAAACATTCAGTACTTC.

The chain links TRBV5-1 to TRBJ2-7; weak D call: TRBD1 (6 bases). Trimming left V 4 bases short and J 2 bases short, with 19 bases between. The CDR3 has 16 residues. Germline V lookup: CDR1 SGHRS, CDR2 YFSETQ. The CDR3 protein is CASSPTYPQGTYEQYF. CDR3 nucleotide sequence: TGCGCCAGCAGCCCGACCTACCCACAGGGTACCTACGAGCAGTACTTC. Based on the CDR3 plus reference TRBV5-1 and TRBJ2-7, the full variable domain is KAGVTQTPRYLIKTRGQQVTLSCSPISGHRSVSWYQQTPGQGLQFLFEYFSETQRNKGNFPGRFSGRQFSNSRSEMNVSTLELGDSALYLCASSPTYPQGTYEQYFGPGTRLTVT.

The rearrangement links TRBV5-1 to TRBJ2-7; no definite D call. CDR3 length: 14 amino acids. Per germline, CDR1 SGHRS and CDR2 YFSETQ. Between the trimmed V and J ends, which lost 4 bases and 2 bases, there was a span of 13 bases. Here the CDR3 reads CASSLLGLPYEQYF. In DNA form, the CDR3 reads TGCGCCAGCAGCCTCTTGGGTCTCCCCTACGAGCAGTACTTC.

This clone was seen a handful of times. V and J are TRBV7-9 and TRBJ2-3; tentative D call: TRBD1 (6 bases). Germline V CDR1 and CDR2: SEHNR, FQNEAQ (reference sequence). The CDR3 length is 16 residues. Trimming left V 6 bases short and J 2 bases short, with 18 bases between. As DNA, the CDR3 is TGTGCCAGCAGAGCACAGGGTAGCCCCCCCACAGATACGCAGTATTTT. Translation: CASRAQGSPPTDTQYF.

The chain links TRBV7-6 to TRBJ2-7; 9 nucleotides align to TRBD1. This CDR3 comprises 14 residues. J gave up 4 bases and V 5 bases, and 6 bases lay outside the gene matches. Germline lookup yields CDR1 SGHVS and CDR2 FNYEAQ. DNA for the CDR3: TGTGCCAGCAGCCCTGGGACAGGGACTTACGAGCAGTACTTC. It encodes CASSPGTGTYEQYF.

The chain recombines TRBV7-9 with TRBJ1-4, with D possibly matching TRBD1 (5 bases). In germline, CDR1 is SEHNR, CDR2 FQNEAQ (reference sequence). V dropped 3 bases and J dropped 7 bases, with 15 bases sitting between them. The CDR3 loop spans 15 amino acids. In nucleotides, the CDR3 is TGTGCCAGCAGCTTTACCGGGGGGACCGGTGAAAAACTGTTTTTT. Its translation: CASSFTGGTGEKLFF.

This chain joins TRBV5-4 and TRBJ1-2; 8 nucleotides line up with TRBD1. The ends lost 2 bases at V and 4 bases at J; junction bases unmatched: 1. Germline CDR1 SGHNT, CDR2 YYREEE (reference sequence). The CDR3 spans 13 residues. The CDR3 is CASSLDRGYGYTF. The DNA of the CDR3 is TGTGCCAGCAGCTTAGACAGGGGCTATGGCTACACCTTC.

The table lists this clone with a few counts. This chain joins TRBV9 and TRBJ2-5; TRBD1 aligns across 8 bases. The V and J ends lost 0 bases and 5 bases, in that order; junction bases with no gene match: 6. The CDR3 is 15 residues long. Germline assignment: CDR1 SGDLS and CDR2 YYNGEE. CDR3 DNA: TGTGCCAGCAGCGTAGACGCAGGGGGCTATGAGACCCAGTACTTC. It codes for CASSVDAGGYETQYF.

The V gene is TRBV19, the J gene TRBJ2-7, with 9 nucleotides matching TRBD1. Germline V gives CDR1 LNHDA, CDR2 SQIVND (reference sequence). V lost 5 bases and J lost 6; bases outside the gene matches: 11. This CDR3 is built from 15 residues. DNA for the CDR3: TGTGCCAGTAGTTTCCGGGACAGGGATATTATCGAGCAGTACTTC. It is translated as CASSFRDRDIIEQYF. Complete variable domain (other parts from reference TRBV19 and TRBJ2-7): DGGITQSPKYLFRKEGQNVTLSCEQNLNHDAMYWYRQDPGQGLRLIYYSQIVNDFQKGDIAEGYSVSREKKESFPLTVTSAQKNPTAFYLCASSFRDRDIIEQYFGPGTRLTVT.

J is TRBJ2-3 and V is TRBV6-6; D might be TRBD1 or TRBD2, each matching 5 bases. The CDR3 consists of 14 residues. Trimming took 7 bases from V and 1 from J, leaving 12 bases between them. The germline CDR1 and CDR2 sequences are MNHNY and SVGAGI (reference sequence). The CDR3 loop reads CASTRDRGTDTQYF. The CDR3 bases are TGTGCCAGCACCCGGGACCGCGGCACAGATACGCAGTATTTT.

This clone was seen more than once but under ten times. Other DNA sequences from this sample encode an identical CDR3 as well. The rearrangement joins TRBV19 to TRBJ1-5, with D possibly matching TRBD1 (5 bases). V lost 5 bases to trimming and J lost 2 bases, with 13 bases between them. The germline CDR1 and CDR2 sequences are LNHDA and SQIVND (reference sequence). CDR3 size: 15 residues. DNA for the CDR3: TGTGCCAGTAGTCCACGGACGGGGGGCAATCAGCCCCAGCATTTT. Its translation is CASSPRTGGNQPQHF.

The J gene is TRBJ1-2, the V gene TRBV27; 7 bases are a match to TRBD1. In germline, CDR1 is MNHEY, CDR2 SMNVEV (reference sequence). Trimming took 4 bases from V and 5 from J; bases not matched to a gene: 4. CDR3 size: 13 residues. Written as DNA, the CDR3 is TGTGCCAGCAGTTACAGGGGACGGTATGGCTACACCTTC. It is translated as CASSYRGRYGYTF.

The CDR3 sequence: CASSQGRGAEKLFF. The CDR3 DNA sequence: TGCGCCAGCAGCCAAGGCAGGGGAGCTGAAAAACTGTTTTTT. The chain uses TRBV4-3 and TRBJ1-4; D may be TRBD1 (6 bases). V lost 1 base and J lost 7, with 10 bases in between. CDR3 length: 14 residues. CDR1 and CDR2 from the germline V gene are LGHNA and YSLEER.

The chain links TRBV5-1 to TRBJ2-3; TRBD2 agrees at 13 bases. The CDR3 covers 17 residues. Germline values: CDR1 SGHRS, CDR2 YFSETQ. Unmatched junction bases numbered 11, after V lost 4 bases and J lost 6 bases. The CDR3 here is CASSNSPGTSGKDTQYF. The CDR3 bases are TGCGCCAGCAGCAACTCACCCGGGACTAGCGGGAAGGATACGCAGTATTTT.

As DNA, the CDR3 is TGTGCCAGCAGATCCCTTAGCTCCTACAATGAGCAGTTCTTC. Encoded protein: CASRSLSSYNEQFF. The rearrangement uses TRBV6-1 and TRBJ2-1; D uncertain. The CDR3 sequence is 14 residues long. Trimming took 6 bases from V and 0 from J, leaving 9 bases between them. The V gene's germline CDR1 is MNHNS and CDR2 SASEGT.

The gene calls are TRBV6-6 and TRBJ2-7, with TRBD2 matching over 7 bases. Germline loops: CDR1 MNHNY, CDR2 SVGAGI (reference sequence). This CDR3 spans 13 amino acids. V gave up 5 bases and J gave up 3 bases; unmatched junction bases: 4. CDR3 coding DNA: TGTGCCAGCAGTCGGGACTACTTCTACGAGCAGTACTTC. It yields the protein CASSRDYFYEQYF.

The chain combines TRBV4-2 with TRBJ2-2; a weak D match, TRBD2 (6 bases). This CDR3 has 17 residues. Germline V lookup: CDR1 LGHNA, CDR2 YNFKEQ. Trimming removed 0 bases from V and 3 bases from J, with 14 bases in between. CDR3 in amino acids: CASSQDLLADDTGELFF. The CDR3 DNA reads TGTGCCAGCAGCCAAGATCTCTTAGCGGATGACACCGGGGAGCTGTTTTTT.

Worth noting for this clone: This sample also contains other DNA sequences that code for the same CDR3. The chain uses TRBV6-1 and TRBJ2-7, with D perhaps TRBD2 (6 bases). Trimming shortened V by 10 bases and J by 3 bases, and 16 bases separated the two germline ends. The CDR3 loop spans 13 amino acids. CDR1 and CDR2 from the germline V gene are MNHNS and SASEGT. The CDR3 sequence: CATPRGFGYEQYF. The CDR3 DNA reads TGTGCCACTCCCCGGGGGTTTGGCTACGAGCAGTACTTC.

The chain uses TRBV6-5 and TRBJ2-5; possibly TRBD2 for D (5 bases). The CDR3 consists of 16 residues. The V end lost 2 bases, the J end lost 1 base, and 14 bases lay between the germline ends. In germline, CDR1 is MNHEY, CDR2 SVGAGI. As DNA, the CDR3 is TGTGCCAGCAGTTACCGAGGACTGCACCTCCAAGAGACCCAGTACTTC. As protein: CASSYRGLHLQETQYF.